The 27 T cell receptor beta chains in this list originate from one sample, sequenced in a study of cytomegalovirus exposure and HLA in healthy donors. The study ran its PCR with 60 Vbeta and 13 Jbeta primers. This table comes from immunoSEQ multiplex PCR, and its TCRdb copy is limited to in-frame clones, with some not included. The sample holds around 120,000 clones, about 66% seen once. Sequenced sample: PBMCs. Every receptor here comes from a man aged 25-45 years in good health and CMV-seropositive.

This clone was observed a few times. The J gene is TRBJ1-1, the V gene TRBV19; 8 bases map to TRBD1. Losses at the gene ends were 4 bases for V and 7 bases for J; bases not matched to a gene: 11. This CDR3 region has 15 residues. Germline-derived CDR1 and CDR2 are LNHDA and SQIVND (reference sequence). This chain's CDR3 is CASSRGMGQASEAFF. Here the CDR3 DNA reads TGTGCCAGTAGTAGGGGAATGGGACAGGCCAGTGAAGCTTTCTTT.

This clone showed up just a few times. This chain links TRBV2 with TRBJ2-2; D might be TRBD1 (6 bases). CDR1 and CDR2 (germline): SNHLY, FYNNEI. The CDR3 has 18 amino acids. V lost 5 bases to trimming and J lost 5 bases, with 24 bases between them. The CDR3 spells CASSHQWDTKRITGELFF. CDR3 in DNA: TGTGCCAGCAGTCACCAGTGGGACACGAAAAGAATTACCGGGGAGCTGTTTTTT.

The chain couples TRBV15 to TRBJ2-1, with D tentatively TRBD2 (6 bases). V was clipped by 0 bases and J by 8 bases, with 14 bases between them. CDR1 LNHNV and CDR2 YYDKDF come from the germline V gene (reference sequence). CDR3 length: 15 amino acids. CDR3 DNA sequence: TGTGCCACCAGCAGAGACGGGAGAGTCGTTGATGAGCAGTTCTTC. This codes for CATSRDGRVVDEQFF.

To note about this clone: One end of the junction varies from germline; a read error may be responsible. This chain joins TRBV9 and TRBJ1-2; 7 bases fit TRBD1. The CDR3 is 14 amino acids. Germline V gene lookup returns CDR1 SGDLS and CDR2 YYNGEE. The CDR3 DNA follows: TGTGCCAACAGCGTCGAGGGACAGAGTCACCACTACACCTTC. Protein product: CANSVEGQSHHYTF.

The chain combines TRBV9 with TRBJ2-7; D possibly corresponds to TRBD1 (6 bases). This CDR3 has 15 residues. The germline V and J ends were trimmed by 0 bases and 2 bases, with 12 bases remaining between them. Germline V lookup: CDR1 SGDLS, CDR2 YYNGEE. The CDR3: CASSVGAGETYEQYF. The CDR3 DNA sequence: TGTGCCAGCAGCGTAGGGGCAGGGGAAACCTACGAGCAGTACTTC.

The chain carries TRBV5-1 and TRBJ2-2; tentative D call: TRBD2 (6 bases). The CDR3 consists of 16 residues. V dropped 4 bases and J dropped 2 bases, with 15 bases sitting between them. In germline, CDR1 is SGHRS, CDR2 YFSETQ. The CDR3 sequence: CASSRETQGNTGELFF. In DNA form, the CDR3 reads TGCGCCAGCAGCCGGGAGACCCAAGGCAACACCGGGGAGCTGTTTTTT.

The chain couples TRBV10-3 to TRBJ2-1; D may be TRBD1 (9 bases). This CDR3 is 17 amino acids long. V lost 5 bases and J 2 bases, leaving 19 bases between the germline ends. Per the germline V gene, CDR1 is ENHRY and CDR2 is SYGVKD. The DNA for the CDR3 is TGTGCCATCAGTCCTACAGGGGGCGGGGGGACCTACAATGAGCAGTTCTTC. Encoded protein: CAISPTGGGGTYNEQFF.

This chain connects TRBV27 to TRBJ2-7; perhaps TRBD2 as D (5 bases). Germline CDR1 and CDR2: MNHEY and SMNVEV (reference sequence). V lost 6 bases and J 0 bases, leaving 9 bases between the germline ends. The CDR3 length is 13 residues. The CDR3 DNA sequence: TGTGCCAGCAGCGGACTGAACTCCTACGAGCAGTACTTC. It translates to CASSGLNSYEQYF.

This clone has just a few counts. Here the CDR3 reads CASSEHGTAHEAFF. DNA for the CDR3: TGTGCCAGCAGTGAACATGGGACAGCCCATGAAGCTTTCTTT. The V call is TRBV6-1, the J call TRBJ1-1; TRBD1 agrees at 7 bases. Losses at the gene ends were 2 bases for V and 7 bases for J; bases not matched to a gene: 7. In germline, CDR1 is MNHNS, CDR2 SASEGT. The CDR3 extends over 14 amino acids.

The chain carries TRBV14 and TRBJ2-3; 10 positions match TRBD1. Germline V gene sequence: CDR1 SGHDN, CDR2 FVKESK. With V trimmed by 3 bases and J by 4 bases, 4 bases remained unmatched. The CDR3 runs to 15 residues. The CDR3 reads CASSHRTGGADTQYF. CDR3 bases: TGTGCCAGCAGCCATAGGACAGGGGGAGCAGATACGCAGTATTTT.

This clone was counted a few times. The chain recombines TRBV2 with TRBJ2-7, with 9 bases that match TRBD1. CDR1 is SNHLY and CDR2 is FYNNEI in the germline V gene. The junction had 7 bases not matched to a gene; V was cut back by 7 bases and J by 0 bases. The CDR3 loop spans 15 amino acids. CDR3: CASTWDRDPSYEQYF. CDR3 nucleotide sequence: TGTGCCAGCACTTGGGACAGGGACCCCTCCTACGAGCAGTACTTC.

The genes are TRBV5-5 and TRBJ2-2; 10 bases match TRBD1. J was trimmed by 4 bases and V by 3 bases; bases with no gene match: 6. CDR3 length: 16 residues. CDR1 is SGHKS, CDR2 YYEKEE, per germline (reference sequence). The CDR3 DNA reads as TGTGCCAGCAGCTCCGACAGGGGGCAGGCCACCGGGGAGCTGTTTTTT. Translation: CASSSDRGQATGELFF.

CDR3 loop: CASMRGGGNQPQHF. The CDR3 DNA reads as TGTGCCAGCATGAGGGGGGGAGGGAATCAGCCCCAGCATTTT. This rearrangement joins TRBV2 to TRBJ1-5; a weak D match, TRBD1 (6 bases). Looked up from germline, CDR1 is SNHLY and CDR2 is FYNNEI. The CDR3 has 14 residues. The V end was cut by 7 bases, the J end by 4 bases, with 14 bases between.

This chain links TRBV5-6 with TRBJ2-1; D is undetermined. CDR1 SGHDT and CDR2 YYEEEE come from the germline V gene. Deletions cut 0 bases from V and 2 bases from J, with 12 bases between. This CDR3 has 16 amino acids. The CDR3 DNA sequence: TGTGCCAGCAGCTTGGTGGGCAGAACCGCCTACAATGAGCAGTTCTTC. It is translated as CASSLVGRTAYNEQFF.

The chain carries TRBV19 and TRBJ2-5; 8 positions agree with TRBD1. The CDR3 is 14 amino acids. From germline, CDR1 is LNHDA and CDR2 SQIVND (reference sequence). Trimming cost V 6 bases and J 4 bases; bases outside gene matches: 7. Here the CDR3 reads CASRSPDRGETQYF. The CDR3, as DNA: TGTGCCAGTAGATCCCCTGACAGGGGAGAGACCCAGTACTTC.

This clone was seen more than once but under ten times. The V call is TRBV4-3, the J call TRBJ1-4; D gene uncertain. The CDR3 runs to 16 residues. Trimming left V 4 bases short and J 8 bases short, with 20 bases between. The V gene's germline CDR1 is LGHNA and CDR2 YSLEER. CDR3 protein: CASSPIESRLAEKLFF. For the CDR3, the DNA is TGCGCCAGCAGCCCTATAGAATCCAGGTTAGCGGAAAAACTGTTTTTT.

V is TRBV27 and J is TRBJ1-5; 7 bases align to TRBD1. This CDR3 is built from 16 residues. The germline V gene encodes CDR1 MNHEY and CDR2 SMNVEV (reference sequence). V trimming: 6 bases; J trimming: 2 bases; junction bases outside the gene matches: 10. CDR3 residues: CASSRQGWYGNQPQHF. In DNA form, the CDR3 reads TGTGCCAGCAGCCGACAGGGATGGTATGGCAATCAGCCCCAGCATTTT.

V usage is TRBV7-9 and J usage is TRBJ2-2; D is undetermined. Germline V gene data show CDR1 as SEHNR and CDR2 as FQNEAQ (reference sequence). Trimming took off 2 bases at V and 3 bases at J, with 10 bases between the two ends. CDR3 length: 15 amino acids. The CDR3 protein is CASSLRGFDTGELFF. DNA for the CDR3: TGTGCCAGCAGCTTAAGAGGATTCGACACCGGGGAGCTGTTTTTT.

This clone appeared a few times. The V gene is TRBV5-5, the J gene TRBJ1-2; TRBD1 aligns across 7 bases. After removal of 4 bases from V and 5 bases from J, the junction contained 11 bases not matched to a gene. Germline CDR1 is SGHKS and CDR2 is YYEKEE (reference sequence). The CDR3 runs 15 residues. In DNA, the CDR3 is TGTGCCAGCAGCCCGGAAGGGACAGACTCATATGGCTACACCTTC. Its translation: CASSPEGTDSYGYTF.

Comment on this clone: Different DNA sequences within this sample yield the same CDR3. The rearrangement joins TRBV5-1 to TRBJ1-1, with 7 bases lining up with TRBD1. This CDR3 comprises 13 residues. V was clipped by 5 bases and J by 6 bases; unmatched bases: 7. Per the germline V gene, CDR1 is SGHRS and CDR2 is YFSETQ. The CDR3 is CASSPQGTAEAFF. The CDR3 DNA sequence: TGCGCCAGCAGTCCACAGGGGACCGCTGAAGCTTTCTTT.

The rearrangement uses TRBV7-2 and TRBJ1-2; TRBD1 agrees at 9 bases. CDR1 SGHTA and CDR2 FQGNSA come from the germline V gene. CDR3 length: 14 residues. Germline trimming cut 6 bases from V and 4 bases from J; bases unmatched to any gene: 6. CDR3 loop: CASRLPGQGYGYTF. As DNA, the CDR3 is TGTGCCAGCAGACTACCGGGACAGGGCTATGGCTACACCTTC.

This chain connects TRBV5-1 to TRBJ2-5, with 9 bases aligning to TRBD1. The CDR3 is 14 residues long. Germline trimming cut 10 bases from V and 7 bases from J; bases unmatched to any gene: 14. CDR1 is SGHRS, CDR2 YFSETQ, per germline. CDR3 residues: CASRQGGREGTQYF. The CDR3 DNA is TGCGCCTCCCGACAGGGGGGGAGAGAGGGGACCCAGTACTTC.

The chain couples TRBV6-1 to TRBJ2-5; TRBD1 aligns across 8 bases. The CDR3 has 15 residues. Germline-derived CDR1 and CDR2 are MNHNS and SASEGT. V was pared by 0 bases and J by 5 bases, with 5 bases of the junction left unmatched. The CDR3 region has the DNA TGTGCCAGCAGTGAAGCCCCAGCAGGGGGCGAGACCCAGTACTTC. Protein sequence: CASSEAPAGGETQYF.

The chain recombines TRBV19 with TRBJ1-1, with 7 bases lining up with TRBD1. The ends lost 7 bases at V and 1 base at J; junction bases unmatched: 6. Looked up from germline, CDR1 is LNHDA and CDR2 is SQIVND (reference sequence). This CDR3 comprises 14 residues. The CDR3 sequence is CASITGARNTEAFF. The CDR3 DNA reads TGTGCCAGTATCACAGGGGCCCGGAACACTGAAGCTTTCTTT.

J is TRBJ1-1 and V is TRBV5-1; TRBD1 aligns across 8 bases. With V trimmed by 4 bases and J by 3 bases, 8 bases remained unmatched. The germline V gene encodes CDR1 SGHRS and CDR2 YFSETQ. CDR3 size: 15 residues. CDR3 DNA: TGCGCCAGCAGCGCCCGACAGGGGTTACACACTGAAGCTTTCTTT. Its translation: CASSARQGLHTEAFF.

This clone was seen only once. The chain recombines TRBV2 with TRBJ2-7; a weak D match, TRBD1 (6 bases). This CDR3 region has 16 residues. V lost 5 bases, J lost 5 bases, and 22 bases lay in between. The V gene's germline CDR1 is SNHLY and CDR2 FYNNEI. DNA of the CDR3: TGTGCCAGCAGTTACTACGGGATGGGGGCCTACGACGAGCAGTACTTC. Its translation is CASSYYGMGAYDEQYF.

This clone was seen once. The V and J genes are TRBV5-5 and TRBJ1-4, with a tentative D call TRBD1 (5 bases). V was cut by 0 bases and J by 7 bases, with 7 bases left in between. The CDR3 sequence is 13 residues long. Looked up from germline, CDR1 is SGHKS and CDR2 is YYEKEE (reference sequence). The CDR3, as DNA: TGTGCCAGCAGCTTGGCAGGGCGTGAAAAACTGTTTTTT. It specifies CASSLAGREKLFF.